This T cell receptor (beta chain) was captured by sequencing in a study of T cell responses to AZD1222 COVID-19 vaccine. General study findings and limits: Reportedly, nearly half of unique spike TCRs recognized epitopes outside B.1.351/B.1.1.7 mutations. Baseline testing showed seropositivity in only a handful of AZD1222 recipients. Most donors were white British, females outnumbered males, and clonal diversity was possibly underestimated.

The CDR3 length is 16 residues. Per the germline V gene, CDR1 is MNHEY and CDR2 is SVGEGT. V dropped 2 bases and J dropped 4 bases, with 17 bases sitting between them. In its sample, this clone was seen a few times. Its target is not known. Here immunoSEQ multiplex PCR was the method, and the copy in TCRdb shows in-frame clones only, minus some. The table lists fewer than 110,000 clones, under 95% of them singletons, with around 6.6% in the top ten. The chain links TRBV6-2 or TRBV6-3 to TRBJ1-2; D is perhaps TRBD1 (6 bases). The specimen was peripheral blood, collected 28 days after the second AZD1222 dose. The receptor comes from an adult who received the AZD1222 COVID-19 vaccine. The CDR3 sequence is CASSYGGHQGGYGYTF. CDR3 sequence (DNA): TGTGCCAGCAGTTACGGGGGACACCAGGGTGGCTATGGCTACACCTTC.